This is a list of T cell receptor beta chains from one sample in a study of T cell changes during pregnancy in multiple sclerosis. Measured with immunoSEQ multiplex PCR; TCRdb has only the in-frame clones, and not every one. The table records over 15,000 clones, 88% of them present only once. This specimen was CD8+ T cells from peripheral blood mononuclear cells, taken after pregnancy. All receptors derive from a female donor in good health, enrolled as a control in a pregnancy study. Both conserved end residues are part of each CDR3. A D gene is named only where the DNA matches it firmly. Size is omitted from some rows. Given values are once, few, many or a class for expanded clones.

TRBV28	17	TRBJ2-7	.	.	TGTGCCAGCAGTCCCCTCATGGAGACAGTCCTACTACGAAAGCAGTACTTC	CASSPLMETVLLRKQYF
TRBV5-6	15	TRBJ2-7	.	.	TGTGCCAGCAGCTTGGTTGGCGCAGGGGTCTACGAGCAGTACTTC	CASSLVGAGVYEQYF
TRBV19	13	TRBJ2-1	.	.	TGTGCCAGTAGTATAGACGGGGTCAATGAGCAGTTCTTC	CASSIDGVNEQFF
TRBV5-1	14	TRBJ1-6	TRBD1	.	TGCGCCAGCAGCCCTGGGACAGCCAATTCACCCCTCCACTTT	CASSPGTANSPLHF
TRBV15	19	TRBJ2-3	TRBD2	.	TGTGCCACCAGCAGAGATCAAGGAATCGCTAGCGGGGGTTCTGATACGCAGTATTTT	CATSRDQGIASGGSDTQYF
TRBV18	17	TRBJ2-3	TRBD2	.	TGTGCCAGCTCACCACGGACTAGCGGGGGACGCACAGATACGCAGTATTTT	CASSPRTSGGRTDTQYF
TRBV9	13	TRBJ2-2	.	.	TGTGCCAGCAGGACAGGACTGACCGGGGAGCTGTTTTTT	CASRTGLTGELFF
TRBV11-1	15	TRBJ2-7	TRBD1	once	TGTGCCAGCAGCGAGGACAGGGACCTCTCCTACGAGCAGTACTTC	CASSEDRDLSYEQYF
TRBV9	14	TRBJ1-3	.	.	TGTGCCAGCAGCGGGGGGGGCTCTGGAAACACCATATATTTT	CASSGGGSGNTIYF
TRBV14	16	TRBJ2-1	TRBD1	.	TGTGCCAGCAGCCAAGATTGGGACAGGGGGAACAATGAGCAGTTCTTC	CASSQDWDRGNNEQFF
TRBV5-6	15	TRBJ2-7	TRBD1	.	TGTGCCAGCAGCTTTGACAGGGGCCGCCGATACGAGCAGTACTTC	CASSFDRGRRYEQYF
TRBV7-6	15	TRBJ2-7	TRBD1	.	TGTGCCAGCAGCCTGGGACAGGGGAGGGCCTACGAGCAGTACTTC	CASSLGQGRAYEQYF
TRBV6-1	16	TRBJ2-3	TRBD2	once	TGTGCCAGCAGTGAAACGATAGCGGGGGGGACAGATACGCAGTATTTT	CASSETIAGGTDTQYF
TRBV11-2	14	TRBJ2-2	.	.	TGTGCCAGCACCTCAACAGGAGACACCGGGGAGCTGTTTTTT	CASTSTGDTGELFF
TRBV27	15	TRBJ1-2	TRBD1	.	TGTGCCAGCAGTTACAGGACAGGCCCGAACTATGGCTACACCTTC	CASSYRTGPNYGYTF
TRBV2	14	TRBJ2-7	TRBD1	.	TGTGCCAGCAGTAACCGGGACAGGGGCTACGAGCAGTACTTC	CASSNRDRGYEQYF
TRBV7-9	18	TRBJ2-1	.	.	TGTGCCAGCAGCGCCACGTCCCCCTCGGACAGAGTTTACAATGAGCAGTTCTTC	CASSATSPSDRVYNEQFF
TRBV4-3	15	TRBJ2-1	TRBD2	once	TGCGCCAGCAGCCAACCTAGCGGGGGGGACAATGAGCAGTTCTTC	CASSQPSGGDNEQFF
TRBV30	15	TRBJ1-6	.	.	TGTGCCTGGAGAGGGGCGGGGGGGGGCCAATCACCCCTCCACTTT	CAWRGAGGGQSPLHF
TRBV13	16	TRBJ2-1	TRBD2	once	TGTGCCAGCAGCCCCCGACTAGCGGGAGATTACAATGAGCAGTTCTTC	CASSPRLAGDYNEQFF
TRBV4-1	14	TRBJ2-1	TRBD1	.	TGCGCCAGCAGCCCGGGACAGGGTGCGAATGAGCAGTTCTTC	CASSPGQGANEQFF
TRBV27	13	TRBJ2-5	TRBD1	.	TGTGCCAGCTCATCCAGGGGGATCGAGACCCAGTACTTC	CASSSRGIETQYF
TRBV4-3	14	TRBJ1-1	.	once	TGCGCCAGCAGCCGGGGGCTCCAGGGGACTGAAGCTTTCTTT	CASSRGLQGTEAFF
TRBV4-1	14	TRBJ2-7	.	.	TGCGCCAGCAGCCAGACCCAGACAGCTTACGAGCAGTACTTC	CASSQTQTAYEQYF
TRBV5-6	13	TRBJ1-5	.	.	TGTGCCAGCAGCTTGTCGGGCAATCAGCCCCAGCATTTT	CASSLSGNQPQHF
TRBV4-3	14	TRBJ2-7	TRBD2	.	TGCGCCAGCAGCCAAGGGTTACTAGCGGTAGAGCAGTACTTC	CASSQGLLAVEQYF
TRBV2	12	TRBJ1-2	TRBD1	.	TGTGCCAGAAGGGACAGTCCTTCAGAGTACACCTTC	CARRDSPSEYTF
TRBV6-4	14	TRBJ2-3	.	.	TGTGCCAGCAGCCCGACGGGGAGCACAGATACGCAGTATTTT	CASSPTGSTDTQYF
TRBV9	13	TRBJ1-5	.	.	TGTGCCAGCAGCGTAGCTGGGGAGCAGCCCCAGCATTTT	CASSVAGEQPQHF
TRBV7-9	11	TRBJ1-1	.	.	TGTGCCATCCTGACAGGCACTGAAGCTTTCTTT	CAILTGTEAFF
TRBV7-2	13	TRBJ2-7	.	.	TGTGCCAGCAGCTTAGGCAGGGGCTACGAGCAGTACTTC	CASSLGRGYEQYF
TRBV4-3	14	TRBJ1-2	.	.	TGCGCCAGCAGCCAAAGCAGGCAAGACTATGGCTACACCTTC	CASSQSRQDYGYTF
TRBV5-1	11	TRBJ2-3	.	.	TGCGCCAGCAGGGACTCAGATACGCAGTATTTT	CASRDSDTQYF